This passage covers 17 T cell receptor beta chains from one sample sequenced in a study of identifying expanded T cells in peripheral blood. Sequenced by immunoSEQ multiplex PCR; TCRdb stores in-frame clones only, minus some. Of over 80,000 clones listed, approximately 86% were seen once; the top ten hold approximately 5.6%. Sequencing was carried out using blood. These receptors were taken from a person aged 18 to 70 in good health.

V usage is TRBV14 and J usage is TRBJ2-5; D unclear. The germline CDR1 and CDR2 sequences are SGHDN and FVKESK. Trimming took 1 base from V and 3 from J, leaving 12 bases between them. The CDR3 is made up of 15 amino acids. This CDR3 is CASSQGGEWEETQYF. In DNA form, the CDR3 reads TGTGCCAGCAGCCAAGGTGGGGAATGGGAAGAGACCCAGTACTTC.

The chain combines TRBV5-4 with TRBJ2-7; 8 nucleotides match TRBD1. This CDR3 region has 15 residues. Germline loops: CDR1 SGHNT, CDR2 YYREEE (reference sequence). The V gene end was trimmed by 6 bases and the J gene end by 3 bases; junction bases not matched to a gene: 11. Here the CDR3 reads CASKVQGAVVYEQYF. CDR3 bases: TGTGCCAGCAAGGTCCAGGGGGCAGTTGTCTACGAGCAGTACTTC.

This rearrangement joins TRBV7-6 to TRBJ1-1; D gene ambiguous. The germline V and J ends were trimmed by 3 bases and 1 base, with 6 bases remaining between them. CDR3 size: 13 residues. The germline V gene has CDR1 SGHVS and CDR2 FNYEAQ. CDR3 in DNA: TGTGCCAGCAGCTTTGAGGAGAACACTGAAGCTTTCTTT. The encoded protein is CASSFEENTEAFF. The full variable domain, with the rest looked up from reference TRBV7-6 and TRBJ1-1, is GAGVSQSPRYKVTKRGQDVALRCDPISGHVSLYWYRQALGQGPEFLTYFNYEAQQDKSGLPNDRFSAERPEGSISTLTIQRTEQRDSAMYRCASSFEENTEAFFGQGTRLTVV.

The CDR3: CASSPGQSTDTQYF. The CDR3 DNA sequence: TGTGCCAGCTCACCGGGACAGAGCACAGATACGCAGTATTTT. The V and J genes are TRBV18 and TRBJ2-3; TRBD1 aligns across 7 bases. Germline V gene lookup returns CDR1 KGHSH and CDR2 LQKENI. V dropped 3 bases and J dropped 0; count of bases not matched to a gene: 0. The CDR3 spans 14 residues.

CDR3 in amino acids: CASRLTFTDTQYF. In DNA form, the CDR3 reads TGTGCCAGCAGGCTGACCTTCACAGATACGCAGTATTTT. The chain uses TRBV6-5 and TRBJ2-3; D is ambiguous. Germline CDR1 is MNHEY and CDR2 is SVGAGI. The V and J ends lost 6 bases and 2 bases respectively, with 9 bases between them. The CDR3 has 13 residues.

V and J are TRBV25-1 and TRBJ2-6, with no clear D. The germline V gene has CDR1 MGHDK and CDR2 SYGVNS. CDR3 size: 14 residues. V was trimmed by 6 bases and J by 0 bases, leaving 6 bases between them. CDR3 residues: CASSSYSGANVLTF. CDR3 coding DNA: TGTGCCAGCAGCTCATACTCTGGGGCCAACGTCCTGACTTTC.

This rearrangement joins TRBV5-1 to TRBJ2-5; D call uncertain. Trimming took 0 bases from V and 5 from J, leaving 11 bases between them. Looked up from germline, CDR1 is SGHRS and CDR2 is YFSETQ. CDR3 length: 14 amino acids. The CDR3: CASSLVPDWETQYF. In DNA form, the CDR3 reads TGCGCCAGCAGCTTGGTTCCAGATTGGGAGACCCAGTACTTC. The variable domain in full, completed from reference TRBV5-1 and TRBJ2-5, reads KAGVTQTPRYLIKTRGQQVTLSCSPISGHRSVSWYQQTPGQGLQFLFEYFSETQRNKGNFPGRFSGRQFSNSRSEMNVSTLELGDSALYLCASSLVPDWETQYFGPGTRLLVL.

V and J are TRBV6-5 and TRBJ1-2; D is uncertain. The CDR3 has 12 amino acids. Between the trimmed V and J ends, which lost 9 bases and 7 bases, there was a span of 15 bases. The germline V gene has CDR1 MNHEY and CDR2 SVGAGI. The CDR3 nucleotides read TGTGCCAGGGCTGGCAGCATATTTGGCTACACCTTC. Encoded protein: CARAGSIFGYTF.

This CDR3 is CASSPRGTNSPLHF. CDR3 bases: TGTGCCAGCTCACCGCGGGGGACGAATTCACCCCTCCACTTT. V is TRBV18 and J is TRBJ1-6; TRBD1 might be the D (5 bases). Per germline, CDR1 KGHSH and CDR2 LQKENI. The length of the CDR3 is 14 residues. Trimming took 3 bases from V and 7 from J, leaving 10 bases between them.

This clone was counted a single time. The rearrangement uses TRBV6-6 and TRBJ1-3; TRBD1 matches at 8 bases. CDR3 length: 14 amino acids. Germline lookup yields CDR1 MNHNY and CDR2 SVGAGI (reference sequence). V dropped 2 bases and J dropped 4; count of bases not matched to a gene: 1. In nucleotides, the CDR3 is TGTGCCAGCAGTTACCGGGACAGGGGAAACACCATATATTTT. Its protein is CASSYRDRGNTIYF.

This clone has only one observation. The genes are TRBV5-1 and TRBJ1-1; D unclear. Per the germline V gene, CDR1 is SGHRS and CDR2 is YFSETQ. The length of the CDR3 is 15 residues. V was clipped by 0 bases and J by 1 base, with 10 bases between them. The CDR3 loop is CASSLVGGSNTEAFF. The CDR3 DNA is TGCGCCAGCAGCTTGGTCGGCGGGTCGAACACTGAAGCTTTCTTT.

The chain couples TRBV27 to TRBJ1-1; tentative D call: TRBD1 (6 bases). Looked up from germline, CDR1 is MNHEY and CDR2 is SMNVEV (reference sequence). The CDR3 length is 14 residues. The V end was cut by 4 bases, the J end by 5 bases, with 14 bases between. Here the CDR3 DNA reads TGTGCCAGCAGTTCCGGGAGGGGGAATACTGAAGCTTTCTTT. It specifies CASSSGRGNTEAFF.

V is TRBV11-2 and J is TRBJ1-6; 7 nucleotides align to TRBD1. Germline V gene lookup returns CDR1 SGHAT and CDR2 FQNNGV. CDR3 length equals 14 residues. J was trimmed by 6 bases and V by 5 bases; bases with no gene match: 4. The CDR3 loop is CASSQGGVNSPLHF. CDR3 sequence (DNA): TGTGCCAGCAGCCAGGGGGGTGTTAATTCACCCCTCCACTTT. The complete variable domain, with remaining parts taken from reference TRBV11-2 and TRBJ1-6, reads EAGVAQSPRYKIIEKRQSVAFWCNPISGHATLYWYQQILGQGPKLLIQFQNNGVVDDSQLPKDRFSAERLKGVDSTLKIQPAKLEDSAVYLCASSQGGVNSPLHFGNGTRLTVT.

The CDR3 DNA reads TGTGCCAGCAGCTCGCGGGACAGGGGCCGGTTCGGATGGAGGGGGCCGAACACTGAAGCTTTCTTT. Translating it yields CASSSRDRGRFGWRGPNTEAFF. The chain combines TRBV7-6 with TRBJ1-1, with 10 positions matching TRBD1. The length of the CDR3 is 22 residues. Germline lookup yields CDR1 SGHVS and CDR2 FNYEAQ. The V gene end was trimmed by 4 bases and the J gene end by 1 base; junction bases not matched to a gene: 24.

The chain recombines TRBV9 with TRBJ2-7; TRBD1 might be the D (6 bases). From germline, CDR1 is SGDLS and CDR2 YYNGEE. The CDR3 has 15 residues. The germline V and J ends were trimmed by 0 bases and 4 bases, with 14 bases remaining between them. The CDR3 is CASSVGDRSRYEQYF. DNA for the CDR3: TGTGCCAGCAGCGTAGGAGACAGGTCCCGTTACGAGCAGTACTTC.

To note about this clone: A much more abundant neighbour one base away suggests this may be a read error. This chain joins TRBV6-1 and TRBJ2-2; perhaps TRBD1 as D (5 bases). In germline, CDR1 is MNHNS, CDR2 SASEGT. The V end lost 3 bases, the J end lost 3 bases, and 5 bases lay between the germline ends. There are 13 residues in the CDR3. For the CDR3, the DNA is TGTGCCAGCAGTGACAGGGACACCGGGGAGCTGTTTTTT. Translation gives CASSDRDTGELFF.

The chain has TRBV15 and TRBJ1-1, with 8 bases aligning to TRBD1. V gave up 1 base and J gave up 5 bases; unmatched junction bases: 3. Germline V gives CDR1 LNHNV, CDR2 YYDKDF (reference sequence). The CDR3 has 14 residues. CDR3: CATSRGDRRTEAFF. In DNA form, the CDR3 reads TGTGCCACCAGCAGAGGGGACAGGCGTACTGAAGCTTTCTTT.